What follows are 10 T cell receptor beta chains derived from one specimen sequenced in a study of blood T cells in healthy people across ages. A sample-barcoded 5' primer and a J-beta primer mix were used in a second PCR of roughly 7 to 11 cycles. TCRdb fed the 5' RACE reads into MiXCR, producing one record per CDR3 protein. This sample has approximately 810,000 distinct CDR3 sequences, with 29% found just once. The sequenced sample was blood. Receptor source: a woman older than 75 in good health.

About this clonotype: This may be a read error, as it is one base from a much larger clone. V is TRBV7-9 and J is TRBJ2-7, with D maybe TRBD1 (6 bases). Gene TRBJ2-5 matches the end of the DNA better, so the J call may be wrong. The CDR3 length is 16 residues. In germline, CDR1 is SEHNR, CDR2 FQNEAQ (reference sequence). CDR3 nucleotide sequence: TGTGCCAGCAGCCCCGACAGGATCAATGACAGGGAGACCCAGTACTTC. Protein sequence: CASSPDRINDRETQYF.

This clonotype was recorded many times. This sequence joins TRBV20-1 and TRBJ2-5; D possibly corresponds to TRBD1 (5 bases). The CDR3 runs to 14 residues. The V end lost 3 bases, the J end lost 2 bases, and 13 bases lay between the germline ends. CDR1 is DFQATT, CDR2 SNEGSKA, per germline (reference sequence). The CDR3 nucleotides are TGCAGTGCTAGGGTCAGGGCATGGCAAGAGACCCAGTACTTC. It yields the protein CSARVRAWQETQYF.

At least ten counts were recorded for this clonotype. This rearrangement joins TRBV6-2 or TRBV6-3 to TRBJ2-7; D perhaps matches TRBD1 (6 bases). The germline gives CDR1 MNHEY, CDR2 SVGEGT. The CDR3 extends over 13 amino acids. The V end was cut by 5 bases, the J end by 0 bases, with 8 bases between. CDR3 sequence (DNA): TGTGCCAGCAGTAGGGACACCTCCTACGAGCAGTACTTC. This encodes CASSRDTSYEQYF.

A word on this clonotype: This may stem from a read error, because a much larger clone lies one nucleotide away. V gene TRBV9 combines with J gene TRBJ2-5, with D unclear. The CDR3 is 14 residues long. CDR1 SGDLS and CDR2 YYNGEE come from the germline V gene. The CDR3 nucleotides are TGTGCCAGCAGTGCAGACCTGAAATCAGAGACCCGGTACTTC. The encoded protein is CASSADLKSETRYF.

Turning to this clonotype: At one end, the junction sequence differs from germline, possibly due to a read error. The chain joins TRBV7-9 to TRBJ2-1, with D perhaps matching TRBD1 (6 bases). CDR3 length: 16 residues. Germline values: CDR1 SEHNR, CDR2 FQNEAQ (reference sequence). CDR3 DNA sequence: TGTGCCGGCAGCTCCGGACAGAGGCCCTCTCACAATGAGCAGTTCTTC. Its protein is CAGSSGQRPSHNEQFF.

At least ten counts were recorded for this clonotype. V usage is TRBV7-2 and J usage is TRBJ2-1, with 9 bases that match TRBD2. There are 15 residues in the CDR3. Germline-derived CDR1 and CDR2 are SGHTA and FQGNSA. Trimming at V came to 5 bases and at J to 5 bases, leaving 7 bases not matched to a gene. DNA of the CDR3: TGTGCCAGCAGCCCGGGTAGCGGGGGACACAATGAGCAGTTCTTC. This encodes CASSPGSGGHNEQFF.

In this sample, this clonotype turned up many times. This chain connects TRBV20-1 to TRBJ1-2; D gene unclear. Germline V gene lookup returns CDR1 DFQATT and CDR2 SNEGSKA (reference sequence). The V and J ends lost 0 bases and 1 base respectively, with 9 bases between them. CDR3 length: 14 residues. The CDR3: CSARDPSINYGYTF. DNA for the CDR3: TGCAGTGCTAGAGACCCTAGTATTAACTATGGCTACACCTTC.

As to this clonotype: A clone one base away is much larger, so this may be a read error. This sequence joins TRBV6-5 and TRBJ2-1; D remains unclear. The CDR3 consists of 14 residues. Per germline, CDR1 MNHEY and CDR2 SVGAGI. The CDR3 loop reads CASRSRELENEQFF. The CDR3 coding sequence is TGTGCTAGTAGGAGTAGGGAATTGGAAAATGAGCAGTTCTTC.

This clonotype has at least ten counts. This rearrangement joins TRBV5-5 to TRBJ2-5; weak D call: TRBD1 (5 bases). Germline loops: CDR1 SGHKS, CDR2 YYEKEE (reference sequence). The V and J ends lost 1 base and 3 bases respectively, with 7 bases between them. CDR3 length: 13 amino acids. The CDR3 sequence: CASSLSREETQYF. For the CDR3, the DNA is TGTGCCAGCAGCTTGTCCAGGGAAGAGACCCAGTACTTC.

This clonotype was recorded at least ten times. The gene calls are TRBV5-1 and TRBJ2-1; 7 bases agree with TRBD1. The germline CDR1 and CDR2 sequences are SGHRS and YFSETQ. Trimming cost V 0 bases and J 5 bases; bases outside gene matches: 5. The CDR3 length is 15 residues. The DNA for the CDR3 is TGCGCCAGCAGCTTGGGGGACAGAATGGACAATGAGCAGTTCTTC. This gives the protein CASSLGDRMDNEQFF. The whole variable domain, remainder taken from reference TRBV5-1 and TRBJ2-1, is KAGVTQTPRYLIKTRGQQVTLSCSPISGHRSVSWYQQTPGQGLQFLFEYFSETQRNKGNFPGRFSGRQFSNSRSEMNVSTLELGDSALYLCASSLGDRMDNEQFFGPGTRLTVL.